Below are 11 T cell receptor beta chains sequenced from a single sample in a study of T cell clonality in common variable immunodeficiency. Using immunoSEQ multiplex PCR, the repertoire was profiled, and TCRdb retains in-frame clones only, with some absent. This repertoire lists over 35,000 clones without singletons; over 9% sits in the top ten. The sample consisted of peripheral blood mononuclear cells. All receptors derive from a person aged 18 to 70 in good health.

This clone has at least ten counts. The read terminates 3 residues before the CDR3 end, so the remaining end is supplied by the germline J gene. The chain links TRBV7-2 to TRBJ1-5, with D unclear. V was clipped by 3 bases and J by 0 bases, with 3 bases between them. Germline V CDR1 and CDR2: SGHTA, FQGNSA. The CDR3 is made up of 13 amino acids. The sequenced CDR3 bases are TGTGCCAGCAGCTTTAGTAGCAATCAGCCC. Translation gives CASSFSSNQP. The whole CDR3 protein reads CASSFSSNQPQHF.

At least ten counts were recorded for this clone. The read ends 3 residues shy of where the CDR3 ends; the end is completed using the germline J gene. The rearrangement uses TRBV2 and TRBJ1-2, with D possibly matching TRBD1 (6 bases). Germline loops: CDR1 SNHLY, CDR2 FYNNEI. V was shortened by 6 bases and J by 5 bases, with 13 bases between the two germline ends. The CDR3 runs 13 residues. The sequenced CDR3 bases are TGTGCCAGCAGGATCACAGGGATATATGGC. Protein: CASRITGIYG. The complete CDR3 reads CASRITGIYGYTF.

This clone was observed at least ten times. The CDR3 extends 3 residues past the end of the read, so its final part is completed from the germline J gene. The chain carries TRBV29-1 and TRBJ2-1, with TRBD1 matching 10 bases. Germline assignment: CDR1 SQVTM and CDR2 ANQGSEA. This CDR3 is built from 13 residues. The V gene end was trimmed by 7 bases and the J gene end by 9 bases; junction bases not matched to a gene: 9. The DNA read from the CDR3 is TGCAGCGCCTGGGACAGGGGCAAGCCTGAG. This codes for CSAWDRGKPE. The full CDR3 is CSAWDRGKPEQFF.

At least ten counts were recorded for this clone. The CDR3 end lies 3 residues beyond the end of the read and is filled in from the germline J gene. V usage is TRBV7-2 and J usage is TRBJ2-2; tentative D call: TRBD1 (6 bases). Deletions cut 6 bases from V and 0 bases from J, with 11 bases between. Germline V gives CDR1 SGHTA, CDR2 FQGNSA. The CDR3 consists of 15 residues. The sequenced CDR3 bases are TGTGCCAGCAGACAGGGCCCCGCGAACACCGGGGAG. It encodes CASRQGPANTGE. The whole CDR3 protein reads CASRQGPANTGELFF.

The sample holds many counts of this clone. Read sequence stops 3 residues before the CDR3 end, and the germline J gene provides the missing end. The chain links TRBV5-4 to TRBJ2-3; no definite D call. The germline CDR1 and CDR2 sequences are SGHNT and YYREEE (reference sequence). The CDR3 runs to 14 residues. The V end lost 4 bases, the J end lost 1 base, and 10 bases lay between the germline ends. The covered CDR3 bases are TGTGCCAGCAGCCTCCCCCGGGGCACAGATACG. Translation: CASSLPRGTDT. The whole CDR3 region reads CASSLPRGTDTQYF.

At least ten counts were recorded for this clone. The read ends 3 residues before the CDR3 terminus; that terminus is restored from the germline J gene. The chain employs TRBV18 and TRBJ1-6, with unresolved D. Trimming stripped 2 bases from V and 10 bases from J, with 15 bases between. The length of the CDR3 is 15 residues. Germline V gives CDR1 KGHSH, CDR2 LQKENI. CDR3 loop: CASSPFEGVDSPLHF. Incomplete CDR3 DNA: TGTGCCAGCTCACCATTCGAGGGTGTCGACTCACCC.

For this clone: Read sequence stops 3 residues before the CDR3 end, and the germline J gene provides the missing end. V is TRBV2 and J is TRBJ1-4; tentatively, D is TRBD1 (6 bases). Trimming removed 5 bases at V and 7 bases at J, with 14 bases between. Germline lookup yields CDR1 SNHLY and CDR2 FYNNEI. CDR3 length equals 14 residues. CDR3: CASSKGGVGEKLFF. The CDR3 DNA, read in part, is TGTGCCAGCAGTAAGGGGGGGGTCGGTGAAAAA.

This clone was recorded at least ten times. The missing CDR3 end, 3 residues past where the read stops, is filled in from the germline J gene. Other DNA sequences of this sample code for an identical CDR3. The rearrangement links TRBV19 to TRBJ1-3; D not resolved. The CDR3 has 16 residues. Per the germline V gene, CDR1 is LNHDA and CDR2 is SQIVND (reference sequence). Trimming removed 4 bases at V and 2 bases at J, with 15 bases between. CDR3 bases read: TGTGCCAGTAGTACGCAACGACTCGGAGCTGGAAACACC. It encodes CASSTQRLGAGNT. The entire CDR3 is CASSTQRLGAGNTIYF.

This clone occurred many times. Coverage ceases 3 residues before the CDR3 finishes, and the germline J gene fills in the end. V and J are TRBV10-3 and TRBJ2-4, with TRBD2 matching 9 bases. V shed 8 bases and J 6 bases; nucleotides not matched to a gene: 11. The CDR3 is 15 residues long. CDR1 is ENHRY and CDR2 is SYGVKD in the germline V gene. CDR3 bases read: TGTGCCATCGCCCGGACTAGCGAAGGGGGAAACATT. It is translated as CAIARTSEGGNI. The complete CDR3 sequence is CAIARTSEGGNIQYF.

This clone has ten or more counts. The read finishes 3 residues shy of the CDR3 end, and the germline J gene is used to complete it. This sequence joins TRBV2 and TRBJ1-2; D is possibly TRBD1 (6 bases). The V gene's germline CDR1 is SNHLY and CDR2 FYNNEI. The length of the CDR3 is 12 residues. Partial CDR3 DNA: TGTGCCAGCAGTGAAGGCGGGACAGGC. Encoded protein: CASSEGGTG. The complete CDR3 sequence is CASSEGGTGYTF.

This clone was seen a few times. The CDR3 goes on 3 residues after the read ends, and that part is filled in from the germline J gene. V is TRBV20-1 and J is TRBJ2-7; perhaps TRBD1 as D (5 bases). Germline V CDR1 and CDR2: DFQATT, SNEGSKA (reference sequence). V was cut by 1 base and J by 4 bases, with 11 bases left in between. There are 13 residues in the CDR3. The CDR3 loop is CSARVGLRYEQYF. CDR3 DNA, as far as it was read: TGCAGTGCTAGAGTGGGGCTGCGATACGAG.